The 17 T cell receptor beta chains presented below share a single source sample, sequenced in a study of blood T cell repertoires in COVID-19 (dated by TCRdb to the early 2020s). Library preparation employed the immunoSEQ multiplex PCR assay. The clones in this table, taken by TCRdb from immuneACCESS, are in-frame only. Not every clone is retained; where verified, under half of the shortfall comes from an unresolved V gene, and the cause of the rest is unknown. The sample table records about 290,000 clones; around four fifths of these occur just once. Of the sample, around 3.9% falls within the top ten clones. Sequencing was performed on peripheral blood. All receptors derive from a woman in her forties or fifties with active or convalescent COVID-19.

The chain couples TRBV18 to TRBJ2-1; TRBD1 matches 8 bases. Germline V gene data show CDR1 as KGHSH and CDR2 as LQKENI. V gave up 6 bases and J gave up 5 bases; unmatched junction bases: 3. CDR3 size: 13 residues. The CDR3 DNA follows: TGTGCCAGCTCGACGACAGGGGACAATGAGCAGTTCTTC. This gives the protein CASSTTGDNEQFF.

The chain recombines TRBV25-1 with TRBJ1-2, with TRBD1 matching 9 bases. The germline V gene has CDR1 MGHDK and CDR2 SYGVNS. This CDR3 region has 16 residues. Unmatched junction bases numbered 6, after V lost 1 base and J lost 3 bases. CDR3 in amino acids: CASSESGDRAYYGYTF. Here the CDR3 DNA reads TGTGCCAGCAGTGAATCCGGGGACAGGGCATACTATGGCTACACCTTC.

The chain employs TRBV5-4 and TRBJ2-7, with D unresolved. Per the germline V gene, CDR1 is SGHNT and CDR2 is YYREEE (reference sequence). This CDR3 has 13 residues. The V and J ends lost 3 bases and 0 bases respectively, with 7 bases between them. The CDR3 sequence: CASSSRVSYEQYF. The CDR3 DNA reads TGTGCCAGCAGCTCACGGGTCTCCTACGAGCAGTACTTC.

This clone has only one observation. The V and J genes are TRBV4-2 and TRBJ2-3, with 8 bases that match TRBD2. Trimming cost V 1 base and J 1 base; bases outside gene matches: 4. CDR1 LGHNA and CDR2 YNFKEQ come from the germline V gene. CDR3 length: 16 amino acids. In nucleotides, the CDR3 is TGTGCCAGCAGCCAAGTTGGTAGCGGGGGCACAGATACGCAGTATTTT. Protein product: CASSQVGSGGTDTQYF.

The CDR3 nucleotides are TGTGCCAGCAGCTCAACTAGGTACGGGGAGCTGTTTTTT. Its translation is CASSSTRYGELFF. The rearrangement links TRBV5-4 to TRBJ2-2; perhaps TRBD2 as D (5 bases). This CDR3 comprises 13 residues. Trimming took 3 bases from V and 7 from J, leaving 10 bases between them. Germline assignment: CDR1 SGHNT and CDR2 YYREEE (reference sequence).

This clone has only a few counts. CDR3 DNA sequence: TGCGCCAGCAGCTTGGCAGTAGCGGGGGAGCAGTTCTTC. It specifies CASSLAVAGEQFF. V gene TRBV5-1 combines with J gene TRBJ2-1, with 8 bases matching TRBD2. Losses at the gene ends were 0 bases for V and 10 bases for J; bases not matched to a gene: 3. The germline V gene encodes CDR1 SGHRS and CDR2 YFSETQ. The CDR3 runs to 13 residues.

The rearrangement joins TRBV18 to TRBJ1-1; 8 positions match TRBD1. The CDR3 extends over 15 amino acids. The junction had 5 bases not matched to a gene; V was cut back by 3 bases and J by 2 bases. Germline-derived CDR1 and CDR2 are KGHSH and LQKENI. CDR3 nucleotides: TGTGCCAGCTCACCTACGGACAGGGCAAACACTGAAGCTTTCTTT. Residues: CASSPTDRANTEAFF.

The CDR3 loop reads CASSSSLKAFF. CDR3 DNA: TGTGCCAGCAGCTCTAGTCTAAAAGCTTTCTTT. The V gene is TRBV7-9, the J gene TRBJ1-1; D uncertain. This CDR3 has 11 amino acids. Germline CDR1 reads SEHNR; CDR2 reads FQNEAQ (reference sequence). Trimming pared 4 bases from V and 9 bases from J, leaving 9 bases between.

The gene calls are TRBV15 and TRBJ1-4; tentative D call: TRBD1 (5 bases). V was pared by 0 bases and J by 8 bases, with 10 bases between. Germline-derived CDR1 and CDR2 are LNHNV and YYDKDF (reference sequence). CDR3 length: 14 residues. The CDR3 DNA reads as TGTGCCACCAGCAGAGACAGGGTCCGAGAAAAACTGTTTTTT. This gives the protein CATSRDRVREKLFF. The variable domain in full, completed from reference TRBV15 and TRBJ1-4, reads DAMVIQNPRYQVTQFGKPVTLSCSQTLNHNVMYWYQQKSSQAPKLLFHYYDKDFNNEADTPDNFQSRRPNTSFCFLDIRSPGLGDTAMYLCATSRDRVREKLFFGSGTQLSVL.

The chain couples TRBV5-1 to TRBJ1-5; tentative D call: TRBD1 (6 bases). Germline CDR1 is SGHRS and CDR2 is YFSETQ. V gave up 4 bases and J gave up 6 bases, with 17 bases separating them. This CDR3 region has 15 residues. CDR3 bases: TGCGCCAGCAGCCCCGAGGGGGGGTCCGGTCAGCCCCAGCATTTT. Its translation is CASSPEGGSGQPQHF.

This rearrangement joins TRBV7-8 to TRBJ1-4; a possible D gene is TRBD1 (5 bases). V was shortened by 3 bases and J by 7 bases, with 18 bases between the two germline ends. The CDR3 is 16 amino acids. Germline CDR1 is SGHVS and CDR2 is FQNEAQ. CDR3 amino acids: CASSFGSLRTGEKLFF. CDR3 DNA: TGTGCCAGCAGCTTTGGCAGCTTAAGAACAGGTGAAAAACTGTTTTTT.

CDR3 nucleotide sequence: TGTGCCAGCAGCGCCCACAGGGTGAAGAACACTGAAGCTTTCTTT. Protein sequence: CASSAHRVKNTEAFF. This chain links TRBV7-9 with TRBJ1-1, with a possible D match to TRBD1 (6 bases). Germline V gives CDR1 SEHNR, CDR2 FQNEAQ (reference sequence). The germline V and J ends were trimmed by 5 bases and 1 base, with 14 bases remaining between them. The CDR3 loop spans 15 amino acids.

This clone was observed a single time. The genes are TRBV6-5 and TRBJ2-7; 8 nucleotides match TRBD1. V shed 6 bases, J shed 2 bases, and the junction held 9 bases outside the gene matches. The CDR3 consists of 15 residues. Per germline, CDR1 MNHEY and CDR2 SVGAGI. CDR3 bases: TGTGCCAGCAGCCCCTCCGGACAGGGAGCCTACGAGCAGTACTTC. The encoded protein is CASSPSGQGAYEQYF.

This clone has a single count. Other DNA sequences from this sample encode an identical CDR3 as well. The chain employs TRBV7-3 and TRBJ2-1; tentative D call: TRBD1 (5 bases). This CDR3 has 13 amino acids. V lost 2 bases, J lost 4 bases, and 6 bases lay in between. The V gene's germline CDR1 is SGHTA and CDR2 FQGTGA. The CDR3 sequence is CASSLGAYNEQFF. In nucleotides, the CDR3 is TGTGCCAGCAGCTTAGGGGCTTACAATGAGCAGTTCTTC. The whole variable domain, filled in from reference TRBV7-3 and TRBJ2-1, reads GAGVSQTPSNKVTEKGKYVELRCDPISGHTALYWYRQSLGQGPEFLIYFQGTGAADDSGLPNDRFFAVRPEGSVSTLKIQRTERGDSAVYLCASSLGAYNEQFFGPGTRLTVL.

The V and J genes are TRBV9 and TRBJ1-6, with 7 bases matching TRBD1. The CDR3 runs 14 residues. Germline-derived CDR1 and CDR2 are SGDLS and YYNGEE. With 1 base clipped from V and 9 bases from J, the junction kept 4 bases outside the gene matches. CDR3 DNA sequence: TGTGCCAGCAGCGTAACACAGGGGAGTTCACCCCTCCACTTT. It yields the protein CASSVTQGSSPLHF.

The chain has TRBV25-1 and TRBJ2-2; D call uncertain. The CDR3 has 14 residues. Trimming left V 2 bases short and J 7 bases short, with 11 bases between. Germline V gene sequence: CDR1 MGHDK, CDR2 SYGVNS. The CDR3 sequence: CASSELRDFGELFF. DNA of the CDR3: TGTGCCAGCAGTGAACTGCGAGATTTCGGGGAGCTGTTTTTT.

The chain joins TRBV25-1 to TRBJ2-2; D remains ambiguous. Germline values: CDR1 MGHDK, CDR2 SYGVNS. The CDR3 is 12 amino acids. Trimming took 3 bases from V and 6 from J, leaving 5 bases between them. CDR3 loop: CASSETSGELFF. The CDR3 coding sequence is TGTGCCAGCAGTGAGACATCCGGGGAGCTGTTTTTT.